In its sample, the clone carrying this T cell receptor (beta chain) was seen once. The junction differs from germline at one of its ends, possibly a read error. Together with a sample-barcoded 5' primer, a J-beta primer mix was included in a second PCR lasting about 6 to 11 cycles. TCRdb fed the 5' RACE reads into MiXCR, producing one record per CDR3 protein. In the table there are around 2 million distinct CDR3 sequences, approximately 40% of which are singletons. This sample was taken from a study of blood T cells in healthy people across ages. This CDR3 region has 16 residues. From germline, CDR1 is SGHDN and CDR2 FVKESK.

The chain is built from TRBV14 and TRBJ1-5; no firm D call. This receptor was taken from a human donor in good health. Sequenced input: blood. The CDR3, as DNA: TGTGCCAGCAGCAAAGATGGTGGGTCTAAGTATCAGCCCCAGCATTTT. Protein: CASSKDGGSKYQPQHF. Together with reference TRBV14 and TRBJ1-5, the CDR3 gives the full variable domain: EAGVTQFPSHSVIEKGQTVTLRCDPISGHDNLYWYRRVMGKEIKFLLHFVKESKQDESGMPNNRFLAERTGGTYSTLKVQPAELEDSGVYFCASSKDGGSKYQPQHFGDGTRLSIL.